Following are 14 T cell receptor beta chains from one sample sequenced in a study of a mutant IDH1 vaccine in newly diagnosed glioma. Their recognized antigens are unknown. The table came from immunoSEQ multiplex PCR; TCRdb's copy has only in-frame clones and leaves some out. Among roughly 34,000 clones, more than 80% were seen once, and the ten largest hold about 5.5%. The time point here: week 47, end of study. A 20-mer mutant IDH1 peptide at 300 ug was injected subcutaneously with topical imiquimod. This specimen was PBMCs, taken from a glioma patient whose treatment included an IDH1 peptide vaccine. These receptors were obtained from a woman aged 40 to 55 with glioma.

This clone was counted a single time. This sequence joins TRBV4-3 and TRBJ2-3, with TRBD1 as a possible D gene (7 bases). The germline V gene encodes CDR1 LGHNA and CDR2 YSLEER. This CDR3 region has 16 residues. With 2 bases removed from V and 3 bases from J, the gap between germline ends came to 15 bases. CDR3 in DNA: TGCGCCAGCAGCCAACACAGGGGAGGAGGGACAGATACGCAGTATTTT. It specifies CASSQHRGGGTDTQYF.

This rearrangement joins TRBV7-8 to TRBJ2-3; no clear D gene. Germline CDR1 reads SGHVS; CDR2 reads FQNEAQ. The CDR3 has 14 residues. The V end was cut by 0 bases, the J end by 2 bases, with 6 bases between. The CDR3: CASSLAGVTDTQYF. In DNA, the CDR3 is TGTGCCAGCAGCTTAGCAGGTGTCACAGATACGCAGTATTTT.

The CDR3 nucleotides are TGTGCCAGCAGGGTGGCGGGAGGAGGTACCGGGGAGCTGTTTTTT. Amino acid sequence: CASRVAGGGTGELFF. The chain uses TRBV7-3 and TRBJ2-2, with 8 bases matching TRBD2. The CDR3 runs to 15 residues. The germline CDR1 and CDR2 sequences are SGHTA and FQGTGA. Trimming removed 6 bases from V and 5 bases from J; junction bases left unmatched: 8.

The rearrangement links TRBV28 to TRBJ2-7; D gene ambiguous. Trimming shortened V by 5 bases and J by 2 bases, and 7 bases separated the two germline ends. The CDR3 extends over 12 amino acids. The germline gives CDR1 MDHEN, CDR2 SYDVKM. The CDR3 region has the DNA TGTGCCAGCAGTGCGATCGCCTACGAGCAGTACTTC. Protein product: CASSAIAYEQYF.

The chain uses TRBV5-1 and TRBJ2-3; no definite D call. Germline V lookup: CDR1 SGHRS, CDR2 YFSETQ. The germline V and J ends were trimmed by 4 bases and 2 bases, with 5 bases remaining between them. The CDR3 has 12 residues. CDR3 region: CASSIPTDTQYF. The CDR3 DNA reads as TGCGCCAGCAGCATACCCACAGATACGCAGTATTTT.

The chain carries TRBV13 and TRBJ2-1; 9 bases are a match to TRBD2. V lost 5 bases, J lost 4 bases, and 9 bases stayed unmatched. CDR3 length equals 16 residues. In germline, CDR1 is PRHDT, CDR2 FYEKMQ (reference sequence). The CDR3 DNA sequence: TGTGCCAGCAGCCCCGCGGGGGGGGCGGGATACAATGAGCAGTTCTTC. Translation: CASSPAGGAGYNEQFF.

This chain connects TRBV5-1 to TRBJ1-4; TRBD1 agrees at 9 bases. V was clipped by 0 bases and J by 7 bases; unmatched bases: 13. The CDR3 contains 18 residues. The germline gives CDR1 SGHRS, CDR2 YFSETQ. CDR3 amino acids: CASSLEGTGNGHGEKLFF. In DNA, the CDR3 is TGCGCCAGCAGCTTGGAGGGGACAGGGAACGGGCACGGTGAAAAACTGTTTTTT. The complete variable domain, with remaining parts taken from reference TRBV5-1 and TRBJ1-4, reads KAGVTQTPRYLIKTRGQQVTLSCSPISGHRSVSWYQQTPGQGLQFLFEYFSETQRNKGNFPGRFSGRQFSNSRSEMNVSTLELGDSALYLCASSLEGTGNGHGEKLFFGSGTQLSVL.

This chain joins TRBV5-6 and TRBJ2-5; 13 nucleotides match TRBD2. Germline V gene lookup returns CDR1 SGHDT and CDR2 YYEEEE. The length of the CDR3 is 15 residues. After removal of 5 bases from V and 3 bases from J, the junction contained 4 bases not matched to a gene. CDR3 nucleotides: TGTGCCAGCAGTCGTGGACTAGCGGGGGAAGAGACCCAGTACTTC. It translates to CASSRGLAGEETQYF.

The rearrangement links TRBV7-9 to TRBJ2-7; D uncertain. Per germline, CDR1 SEHNR and CDR2 FQNEAQ (reference sequence). V lost 5 bases and J 4 bases, leaving 3 bases between the germline ends. The CDR3 runs to 10 residues. This CDR3 reads CASSPYEQYF. The CDR3 DNA sequence: TGTGCCAGCAGCCCGTACGAGCAGTACTTC.

The genes are TRBV13 and TRBJ1-1; TRBD1 is a possible D gene (5 bases). In germline, CDR1 is PRHDT, CDR2 FYEKMQ (reference sequence). CDR3 length: 15 amino acids. V lost 5 bases and J 4 bases, leaving 17 bases between the germline ends. CDR3 in DNA: TGTGCCAGCAGCCGCGAACGGGGTCAGGGCACTGAAGCTTTCTTT. Its translation is CASSRERGQGTEAFF.

The J gene is TRBJ2-2, the V gene TRBV14, with D uncertain. The germline V gene encodes CDR1 SGHDN and CDR2 FVKESK. The CDR3 runs to 15 residues. V was pared by 3 bases and J by 0 bases, with 8 bases between. CDR3 region: CASSQQFANTGELFF. DNA of the CDR3: TGTGCCAGCAGCCAGCAGTTCGCGAACACCGGGGAGCTGTTTTTT. Full variable domain (remainder filled in from reference TRBV14 and TRBJ2-2): EAGVTQFPSHSVIEKGQTVTLRCDPISGHDNLYWYRRVMGKEIKFLLHFVKESKQDESGMPNNRFLAERTGGTYSTLKVQPAELEDSGVYFCASSQQFANTGELFFGEGSRLTVL.

The chain recombines TRBV2 with TRBJ1-2; D is uncertain. Germline CDR1 reads SNHLY; CDR2 reads FYNNEI. The CDR3 length is 10 residues. Trimming cost V 6 bases and J 5 bases, with 4 bases left between them. For the CDR3, the DNA is TGTGCCAGCAGCATTTATGGCTACACCTTC. It is translated as CASSIYGYTF.

The chain is built from TRBV19 and TRBJ1-2; TRBD1 matches 8 bases. The CDR3 sequence is 14 residues long. J was trimmed by 5 bases and V by 3 bases; bases with no gene match: 5. CDR1 and CDR2 from the germline V gene are LNHDA and SQIVND (reference sequence). The CDR3 reads CASSIANRGYGYTF. Here the CDR3 DNA reads TGTGCCAGTAGTATCGCAAACAGGGGGTATGGCTACACCTTC. The variable domain in full, with the rest retrieved from reference TRBV19 and TRBJ1-2, is DGGITQSPKYLFRKEGQNVTLSCEQNLNHDAMYWYRQDPGQGLRLIYYSQIVNDFQKGDIAEGYSVSREKKESFPLTVTSAQKNPTAFYLCASSIANRGYGYTFGSGTRLTVV.

This clone was picked up a small number of times. The chain has TRBV7-9 and TRBJ1-1, with 9 bases matching TRBD1. This CDR3 contains 19 residues. CDR1 SEHNR and CDR2 FQNEAQ come from the germline V gene (reference sequence). Germline trimming cut 2 bases from V and 5 bases from J; bases unmatched to any gene: 18. The CDR3 DNA follows: TGTGCCAGCAGCTTAACTCACATTGGACAGGGGCCGACGGGGACTGAAGCTTTCTTT. It is translated as CASSLTHIGQGPTGTEAFF.